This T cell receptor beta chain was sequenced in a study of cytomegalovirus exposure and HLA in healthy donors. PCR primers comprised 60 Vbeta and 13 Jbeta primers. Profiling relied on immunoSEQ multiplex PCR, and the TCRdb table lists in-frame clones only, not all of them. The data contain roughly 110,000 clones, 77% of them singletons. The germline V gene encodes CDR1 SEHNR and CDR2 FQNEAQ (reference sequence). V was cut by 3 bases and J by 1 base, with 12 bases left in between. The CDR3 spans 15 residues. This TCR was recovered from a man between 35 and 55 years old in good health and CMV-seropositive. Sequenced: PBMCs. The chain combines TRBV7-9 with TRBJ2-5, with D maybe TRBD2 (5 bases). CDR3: CASSFPSGAQETQYF. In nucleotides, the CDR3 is TGTGCCAGCAGCTTTCCCAGCGGAGCCCAAGAGACCCAGTACTTC.